A selection of T cell receptor beta chains follows, all from one sample in a study of read filtering for tumor transcriptome and immune sequencing. Each CDR3 protein is one row after TCRdb ran MiXCR on the reads. Of under 25,000 distinct CDR3 sequences listed, approximately 13% were seen once; the top ten hold around 62%. Source material: a population of CD138-negative cells sorted from bone marrow. Receptor source: a donor at least 40 years old with multiple myeloma. The CDR3 runs from the conserved cysteine through the conserved F or W. Fields, in order: J gene, clone size, D gene, V gene, CDR3 DNA, CDR3 protein. A D gene is named only where the DNA matches it firmly. Clone sizes are given selectively: once, few, many, or a class where the clone is expanded.

j_call: TRBJ2-2; clone_size: many; d_call: NA; v_call: TRBV3-1; cdr3_nt: TGTGCCAGCAGCCAAGGAAGAGTCGGAAACACCGGGGAGCTGTTTTTT; cdr3_aa: CASSQGRVGNTGELFF
j_call: TRBJ2-7; clone_size: NA; d_call: TRBD1; v_call: TRBV28; cdr3_nt: TGTGCCAGCAGTTCTCCGGGGACAGGGGGTTCCTACGAGCAGTACTTC; cdr3_aa: CASSSPGTGGSYEQYF
j_call: TRBJ2-1; clone_size: many; d_call: TRBD2; v_call: TRBV20-1; cdr3_nt: TGCAGTGCTAGCGGGACTAGCGGAAATGAGCAGTTCTTC; cdr3_aa: CSASGTSGNEQFF
j_call: TRBJ2-7; clone_size: many; d_call: NA; v_call: TRBV6-2/TRBV6-3; cdr3_nt: TGTACTACGGCGGGCTTCTCCTACGAGCAGTACTTC; cdr3_aa: CTTAGFSYEQYF
j_call: TRBJ2-7; clone_size: NA; d_call: TRBD2; v_call: TRBV6-6; cdr3_nt: TGTGCCAGCAGTCTATCTGGGACTAGCGGGAAATACGAGCAGTACTTC; cdr3_aa: CASSLSGTSGKYEQYF
j_call: TRBJ2-5; clone_size: NA; d_call: TRBD1; v_call: TRBV5-5; cdr3_nt: TGTGCCAGCAGCCCGGGACAGGGGGCCGAGACTCAGTACTTC; cdr3_aa: CASSPGQGAETQYF
j_call: TRBJ2-3; clone_size: many; d_call: TRBD2; v_call: TRBV3-1; cdr3_nt: TGTGCCAGCAGCCAAGTCACTACTAGCGGCAAGAGGTCAGATACGCAGTATTTT; cdr3_aa: CASSQVTTSGKRSDTQYF
j_call: TRBJ1-1; clone_size: NA; d_call: NA; v_call: TRBV20-1; cdr3_nt: TGCAGTGCTAGTCTATACCGCCTAGGGACTGAAGCTTTCTTT; cdr3_aa: CSASLYRLGTEAFF
j_call: TRBJ2-7; clone_size: many; d_call: NA; v_call: TRBV20-1; cdr3_nt: TGCAGTGCTATCTTATGGGACAGGGGGCCCGGGACTAGCGGGGAGATCCCCCACGAGCAGTACTTC; cdr3_aa: CSAILWDRGPGTSGEIPHEQYF
j_call: TRBJ2-4; clone_size: many; d_call: TRBD2; v_call: TRBV20-1; cdr3_nt: TGCAGTGCTGGAAAGAGCGGGAGAGACCTAAACATTCAGTACTTC; cdr3_aa: CSAGKSGRDLNIQYF
j_call: TRBJ2-6; clone_size: many; d_call: TRBD1; v_call: TRBV19; cdr3_nt: TGTGCCAGTACCCCCGACAGGGCAGTGGAGGGGGCCAACGTCCTGACTTTC; cdr3_aa: CASTPDRAVEGANVLTF
j_call: TRBJ2-5; clone_size: few; d_call: NA; v_call: TRBV29-1; cdr3_nt: TGCAGCGTTCAAGAATGGGGGACCCAAGAGACCCAGTACTTC; cdr3_aa: CSVQEWGTQETQYF
j_call: TRBJ2-1; clone_size: NA; d_call: NA; v_call: TRBV3-1; cdr3_nt: TGTGCCAGCAGCCAAGATCCCGCAGGATACAATGAGCAGTTCTTC; cdr3_aa: CASSQDPAGYNEQFF
j_call: TRBJ2-1; clone_size: many; d_call: NA; v_call: TRBV29-1; cdr3_nt: TGCAGCGTTGGGGTCCCTGCGAGCTCCTACAATGAGCAGTTCTTC; cdr3_aa: CSVGVPASSYNEQFF
j_call: TRBJ1-5; clone_size: once; d_call: NA; v_call: TRBV24-1; cdr3_nt: NA; cdr3_aa: CATKGGATVFWNQPQHF
j_call: TRBJ2-3; clone_size: few; d_call: TRBD1; v_call: TRBV20-1; cdr3_nt: TGCAGTGCTCGCCCCGGACAGGGTCCTTTAGATACGCAGTATTTT; cdr3_aa: CSARPGQGPLDTQYF
j_call: TRBJ1-5; clone_size: many; d_call: NA; v_call: TRBV29-1; cdr3_nt: TGCAGCGTTGTGGCAGGGATGAATCAGCCCCAGCATTTT; cdr3_aa: CSVVAGMNQPQHF
j_call: TRBJ2-3; clone_size: NA; d_call: NA; v_call: TRBV2; cdr3_nt: TGTGCCAGCAGTACGTCCACAGATACGCAGTATTTT; cdr3_aa: CASSTSTDTQYF
j_call: TRBJ2-7; clone_size: NA; d_call: NA; v_call: TRBV10-3; cdr3_nt: TGTGCCATCAGTGGGGACACCCTCGAGCAGTACTTC; cdr3_aa: CAISGDTLEQYF
j_call: TRBJ1-1; clone_size: many; d_call: TRBD1; v_call: TRBV7-9; cdr3_nt: TGTGCCAGCAGCACCCGGACAGGGAAAACGACTGAAGCTTTCTTT; cdr3_aa: CASSTRTGKTTEAFF
j_call: TRBJ2-7; clone_size: many; d_call: TRBD1; v_call: TRBV15; cdr3_nt: TGTGCCACCAGCAGAAAGGACAGGTCCGCCGAGCAGTACTTC; cdr3_aa: CATSRKDRSAEQYF
j_call: TRBJ1-2; clone_size: many; d_call: NA; v_call: TRBV20-1; cdr3_nt: TGCAGTGCTAGAGATCACGGGGCTGACTATGGCTACACCTTC; cdr3_aa: CSARDHGADYGYTF
j_call: TRBJ1-6; clone_size: many; d_call: NA; v_call: TRBV29-1; cdr3_nt: TGCAGCGTTTTGGAATACGGTTCACCCCTCCACTTT; cdr3_aa: CSVLEYGSPLHF
j_call: TRBJ2-5; clone_size: many; d_call: NA; v_call: TRBV10-3; cdr3_nt: TGTGCCATCAGTGAGTCGACCGGAGAGACCCAGTACTTC; cdr3_aa: CAISESTGETQYF
j_call: TRBJ2-5; clone_size: many; d_call: TRBD1; v_call: TRBV2; cdr3_nt: TGTGCCAGCAGCCGGGACAGGGCTTCAGAGACCCAGTACTTC; cdr3_aa: CASSRDRASETQYF
j_call: TRBJ1-6; clone_size: many; d_call: TRBD1; v_call: TRBV20-1; cdr3_nt: TGCAGTGCTAGAGGGGGACAGCAAAATTCACCCCTCCACTTT; cdr3_aa: CSARGGQQNSPLHF
j_call: TRBJ2-1; clone_size: many; d_call: NA; v_call: TRBV3-1; cdr3_nt: TGTGCCAGCAGCCAAGATGACAGGTACAATGAGCAGTTCTTC; cdr3_aa: CASSQDDRYNEQFF
j_call: TRBJ1-2; clone_size: many; d_call: TRBD1; v_call: TRBV20-1; cdr3_nt: TGCAGTGCTAGAGCCCTCCGGGACAGGGGGCAAGATGGCTACACCTTC; cdr3_aa: CSARALRDRGQDGYTF
j_call: TRBJ2-3; clone_size: many; d_call: NA; v_call: TRBV28; cdr3_nt: TGTGCCAGCAAAAGGCAGGGAGGCACAGATACGCAGTATTTT; cdr3_aa: CASKRQGGTDTQYF
j_call: TRBJ2-1; clone_size: many; d_call: TRBD2; v_call: TRBV11-2; cdr3_nt: TGTGCCAGCAGCTTAAGGCGGGACTACTCTTACAATGAGCAGTTCTTC; cdr3_aa: CASSLRRDYSYNEQFF
j_call: TRBJ1-1; clone_size: many; d_call: TRBD1; v_call: TRBV7-9; cdr3_nt: TGTGCCAGCAGCTCCCGGGACAGGGCCAGGAACACTGAAGCTTTCTTT; cdr3_aa: CASSSRDRARNTEAFF
j_call: TRBJ1-4; clone_size: many; d_call: TRBD1; v_call: TRBV28; cdr3_nt: TGTGCCAGCAGTTTACTTGGGACAGGGAAAAAACTGTTTTTT; cdr3_aa: CASSLLGTGKKLFF
j_call: TRBJ2-5; clone_size: many; d_call: TRBD1; v_call: TRBV2; cdr3_nt: TGTGCCAGCAGTGAGCGTGGACAGGGTGAGACCCAGTACTTC; cdr3_aa: CASSERGQGETQYF
j_call: TRBJ2-5; clone_size: many; d_call: TRBD2; v_call: TRBV7-2; cdr3_nt: TGTGCCAGCACCCGGCGGCTAGCGGGGTCAGAGACCCAGTACTTC; cdr3_aa: CASTRRLAGSETQYF
j_call: TRBJ2-1; clone_size: many; d_call: TRBD2; v_call: TRBV9; cdr3_nt: TGTGCCAGCAGCTCCGGGACTAGCGGCTACAATGAGCAGTTCTTC; cdr3_aa: CASSSGTSGYNEQFF
j_call: TRBJ2-3; clone_size: NA; d_call: NA; v_call: TRBV30; cdr3_nt: TGTGCCTGGAGTGTACGGCGGATCCGAGGCACAGATACGCAGTATTTT; cdr3_aa: CAWSVRRIRGTDTQYF
j_call: TRBJ2-1; clone_size: many; d_call: NA; v_call: TRBV11-2; cdr3_nt: TGTGCCAGCAGCCTACCCCCTAACTACAATGAGCAGTTCTTC; cdr3_aa: CASSLPPNYNEQFF
j_call: TRBJ2-1; clone_size: many; d_call: NA; v_call: TRBV9; cdr3_nt: TGTGCCAGCAGCCCCGAACCCCGGAGGGTTGAGCAGTTCTTC; cdr3_aa: CASSPEPRRVEQFF
j_call: TRBJ2-1; clone_size: many; d_call: NA; v_call: TRBV5-1; cdr3_nt: TGCGCCAGCTCCGCCGGGCGGGCGTCCAATGAGCAGTTCTTC; cdr3_aa: CASSAGRASNEQFF
j_call: TRBJ2-3; clone_size: many; d_call: TRBD1; v_call: TRBV29-1; cdr3_nt: TGCAGCGCCCACAGGGGAAGCACAGATACGCAGTATTTT; cdr3_aa: CSAHRGSTDTQYF
j_call: TRBJ2-1; clone_size: many; d_call: TRBD2; v_call: TRBV6-2/TRBV6-3; cdr3_nt: TGTGCCAGCAGTTACATGGGACTAGCGGGAGGAGGCTACAATGAGCAGTTCTTC; cdr3_aa: CASSYMGLAGGGYNEQFF
j_call: TRBJ2-7; clone_size: few; d_call: NA; v_call: TRBV12-3/TRBV12-4; cdr3_nt: TGTGCCGGCAGTGGGACGCTTGTTTCCTACGAGCAGTACTTC; cdr3_aa: CAGSGTLVSYEQYF
j_call: TRBJ2-2; clone_size: many; d_call: NA; v_call: TRBV9; cdr3_nt: TGTGCCAGCAGCGTAGAGGTGGGGAACACCGGGGAGCTGTTTTTT; cdr3_aa: CASSVEVGNTGELFF
j_call: TRBJ1-1; clone_size: many; d_call: NA; v_call: TRBV2; cdr3_nt: TGTGCCAGCAGGCTTGGCATAGGCCACACTGAAGCTTTCTTT; cdr3_aa: CASRLGIGHTEAFF
j_call: TRBJ2-1; clone_size: many; d_call: TRBD2; v_call: TRBV4-2; cdr3_nt: TGTGCCAGCAGCCAAAGTGGGACTAGCGGGACGAAGGAGCAGTTCTTC; cdr3_aa: CASSQSGTSGTKEQFF
j_call: TRBJ2-2; clone_size: many; d_call: NA; v_call: TRBV7-3; cdr3_nt: TGTGCCAGCAGCTTATCGGGGCGCACCGGGGAGCTGTTTTTT; cdr3_aa: CASSLSGRTGELFF
j_call: TRBJ2-7; clone_size: medium-sized; d_call: TRBD1; v_call: TRBV7-9; cdr3_nt: TGTGCCAGCAGCTTACAGGGGGACTACGAGCAGTACTTC; cdr3_aa: CASSLQGDYEQYF
j_call: TRBJ2-1; clone_size: many; d_call: NA; v_call: TRBV4-1; cdr3_nt: TGCGCCAGCAGCCAAGGTACCCTTTCAGATGAGCAGTTCTTC; cdr3_aa: CASSQGTLSDEQFF
j_call: TRBJ2-1; clone_size: NA; d_call: TRBD1; v_call: TRBV6-6; cdr3_nt: TGTGCCAGCAGTCCTGGACAGGGTTACAATGAGCAGTCCTTC; cdr3_aa: CASSPGQGYNEQSF
j_call: TRBJ1-1; clone_size: many; d_call: TRBD1; v_call: TRBV20-1; cdr3_nt: TGCAGTGCCGATGACAGGGGTGGGGGAACTGAAGCTTTCTTT; cdr3_aa: CSADDRGGGTEAFF
j_call: TRBJ1-1; clone_size: NA; d_call: NA; v_call: TRBV7-9; cdr3_nt: TGTGCCGGCAGCTATATCAGCTCGGACACTGAAGCTTTCTTT; cdr3_aa: CAGSYISSDTEAFF
j_call: TRBJ2-6; clone_size: few; d_call: NA; v_call: TRBV18; cdr3_nt: TGTGCCAGCTCACCCCAGGACTCCCCCCCTGGGGCCAACGTCCTGACTTTC; cdr3_aa: CASSPQDSPPGANVLTF
j_call: TRBJ2-4; clone_size: many; d_call: NA; v_call: TRBV4-2; cdr3_nt: TGTGCCAGCAGCCAAGAGCGACAACTAGCCAAAAACATTCAGTACTTC; cdr3_aa: CASSQERQLAKNIQYF
j_call: TRBJ2-7; clone_size: many; d_call: NA; v_call: TRBV20-1; cdr3_nt: TGCAGTGCTCCCGACAGTCTATACGAGCAGTACTTC; cdr3_aa: CSAPDSLYEQYF
j_call: TRBJ2-1; clone_size: many; d_call: NA; v_call: TRBV4-1; cdr3_nt: TGCGCCAGCAGCCAAGACGACGGGTTCTACAATGAGCAGTTCTTC; cdr3_aa: CASSQDDGFYNEQFF
j_call: TRBJ2-2; clone_size: many; d_call: NA; v_call: TRBV6-6; cdr3_nt: TGTGCCAGTGAGAGGGCCGGGGAGCTGTTTTTT; cdr3_aa: CASERAGELFF
j_call: TRBJ1-2; clone_size: many; d_call: TRBD1; v_call: TRBV14; cdr3_nt: TGTGCCAGCAGCCAATCAGGGGGCACGCGGGGCTACACCTTC; cdr3_aa: CASSQSGGTRGYTF
j_call: TRBJ2-1; clone_size: many; d_call: NA; v_call: TRBV27; cdr3_nt: TGTGCCAGCAAGTCGGGCAATGAGCAGTTCTTC; cdr3_aa: CASKSGNEQFF
j_call: TRBJ1-2; clone_size: many; d_call: TRBD1; v_call: TRBV29-1; cdr3_nt: TGCAGCGTTAACAGGGGGCCCGGCTATGGCTACACCTTC; cdr3_aa: CSVNRGPGYGYTF
j_call: TRBJ2-7; clone_size: NA; d_call: NA; v_call: TRBV28; cdr3_nt: TGTGCCAGCAGTTATTACAGGGGGGGGGCCTACGAGCAGTACTTC; cdr3_aa: CASSYYRGGAYEQYF